This entry concerns a single T cell receptor beta chain. These data originate in a study of blood T cell repertoires in COVID-19. About the research overall: Both acute and convalescent COVID-19 samples were obtained from the United States, Italy and Spain. Sample material is recorded as cDNA or gDNA derived from T cells, B-cell-depleted T cells, or PBMCs.

Germline V gene lookup returns CDR1 SGHRS and CDR2 YFSETQ. The CDR3 has 14 residues. With 4 bases clipped from V and 6 bases from J, the junction kept 10 bases outside the gene matches. Original methodology: Reference gene primer amplification gave estimated nucleated cell counts. Profiling relied on immunoSEQ multiplex PCR, and the TCRdb table lists in-frame clones only, not all of them. From that table come the V and J calls and clone size; the DNA was used to work out D and trimming. In the table there are 100,000 or so clones, about three quarters of which are singletons. The sample consisted of peripheral blood. The genes are TRBV5-1 and TRBJ2-7; 7 bases fit TRBD1. The receptor comes from a man older than 75 with acute or convalescent COVID-19. The CDR3 coding sequence is TGCGCCAGCAGCCCTCGACAGGGAAGTAGCGAGCAGTACTTC. Amino acids: CASSPRQGSSEQYF.